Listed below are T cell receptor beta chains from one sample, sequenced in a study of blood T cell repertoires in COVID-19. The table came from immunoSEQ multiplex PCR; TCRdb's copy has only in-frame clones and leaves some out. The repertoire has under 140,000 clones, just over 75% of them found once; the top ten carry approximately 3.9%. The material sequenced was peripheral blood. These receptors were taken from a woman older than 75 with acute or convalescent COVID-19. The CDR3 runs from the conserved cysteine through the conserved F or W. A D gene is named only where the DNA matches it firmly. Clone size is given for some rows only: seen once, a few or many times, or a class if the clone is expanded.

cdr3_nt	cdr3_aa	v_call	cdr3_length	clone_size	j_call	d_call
TGTGCCACCAGTGTGGGGACAGGGTATGGGGAGACCCAGTACTTC	CATSVGTGYGETQYF	TRBV24-1	15	-	TRBJ2-5	TRBD1
TGTGCCAGCAGCCCTCCGGGACTAGCGGGATCAGATACGCAGTATTTT	CASSPPGLAGSDTQYF	TRBV3-1/TRBV3-2	16	-	TRBJ2-3	TRBD2
TGTGCCAGCAGCCGCTGGAATGGGAGGGCCTACGAGCAGTACTTC	CASSRWNGRAYEQYF	TRBV7-2	15	few	TRBJ2-7	TRBD2
TGTGCCAGCAACGGACAGGGGTCTAACTATGGCTACACCTTC	CASNGQGSNYGYTF	TRBV5-4	14	-	TRBJ1-2	TRBD1
TGTGCCAGCAGCAACAGGGGATTACTTGGAAACACCATATATTTT	CASSNRGLLGNTIYF	TRBV9	15	-	TRBJ1-3	TRBD1
TGTGCCATCAGTGAGGTAGGACTAGCCGACAATGAGCAGTTCTTC	CAISEVGLADNEQFF	TRBV10-3	15	-	TRBJ2-1	TRBD2
TGTGCCAGCAGCTTAGATAAGTACAGCAACTATGGCTACACCTTC	CASSLDKYSNYGYTF	TRBV11-3	15	few	TRBJ1-2	-
TGTGCCAGCAGTTTCGGGAGGGGGCAAGAGACCCAGTACTTC	CASSFGRGQETQYF	TRBV6-5	14	-	TRBJ2-5	TRBD2
TGTGCCAGCAGCTTAGGCCTCGCTAGAGGTGTGAATGAGCAGTTCTTC	CASSLGLARGVNEQFF	TRBV7-2	16	-	TRBJ2-1	-
TGTGCCTCTCAAAATCGGGGCGGGGGCGGCGATCAGCCCCAGCATTTT	CASQNRGGGGDQPQHF	TRBV10-3	16	-	TRBJ1-5	-
TGCGCCAGCGGACGGGGGGCGTCCTACGAGCAGTACTTC	CASGRGASYEQYF	TRBV4-1	13	-	TRBJ2-7	-
TGTGCCAGCAGCTTCGGGCGGGAGAATTCACCCCTCCACTTT	CASSFGRENSPLHF	TRBV7-9	14	-	TRBJ1-6	-
TGTGCCTGGACGGTAAATGGGGCCAACGTCCTGACTTTC	CAWTVNGANVLTF	TRBV30	13	-	TRBJ2-6	-
TGTGCCTGGAGTCAGACAGGGGGTAGTGGCTACACCTTC	CAWSQTGGSGYTF	TRBV30	13	-	TRBJ1-2	TRBD1
TGTGCCAGCAAAACACAGGGCCCCAATCAGCCCCAGCATTTT	CASKTQGPNQPQHF	TRBV6-5	14	-	TRBJ1-5	-
TGTGCCAGCAGTGTGGGACAGCCTTTCTACGAGCAGTACTTC	CASSVGQPFYEQYF	TRBV25-1	14	-	TRBJ2-7	TRBD1
TGTGCCACCAGCAGAGACCCCCGACAGGGAGGCTACACCTTC	CATSRDPRQGGYTF	TRBV15	14	-	TRBJ1-2	TRBD1
TGTGCCAGTAGTAACTGGACAGGGGGGACCCAGTACTTC	CASSNWTGGTQYF	TRBV19	13	-	TRBJ2-5	TRBD1
TGTGCCAGCAGCCATCGGGGGGCGGGAGAAAAACTGTTTTTT	CASSHRGAGEKLFF	TRBV6-6	14	-	TRBJ1-4	-
TGTGCCACCAGCAGAGATCAACAGGTTACGTTTTTT	CATSRDQQVTFF	TRBV15	12	once	TRBJ1-4	-
TGTGCTAGCAGCTTAGCCGGGACAGGGGGAGATACGCAGTATTTT	CASSLAGTGGDTQYF	TRBV7-7	15	-	TRBJ2-3	TRBD1
TGTGCCAGCGGACATACAGGGGGCAATCAGCCCCAGCATTTT	CASGHTGGNQPQHF	TRBV7-2	14	-	TRBJ1-5	TRBD1
TGTGCCAGCGCGTTCGGGGGGGGCCCCACAGATACGCAGTATTTT	CASAFGGGPTDTQYF	TRBV7-6	15	-	TRBJ2-3	TRBD2
TGTGCCAGCAGCCAATCAGGCACTGAAGCTTTCTTT	CASSQSGTEAFF	TRBV3-1/TRBV3-2	12	-	TRBJ1-1	-
TGTGCCAGCTCACCGCCACAGGGTGAAAAACTGTTTTTT	CASSPPQGEKLFF	TRBV18	13	-	TRBJ1-4	-
TGTGCCAGCACCAGGGGTCCACCCACTGAAGCTTTCTTT	CASTRGPPTEAFF	TRBV12-3/TRBV12-4	13	few	TRBJ1-1	-
TGTGCCAGCAGTTACGCCGGGGGGGGCTACACCTTC	CASSYAGGGYTF	TRBV6-6	12	once	TRBJ1-2	-
TGTGCCAGCAGCCAAGAGGCGGGCGGGGGAAGCACAGATACGCAGTATTTT	CASSQEAGGGSTDTQYF	TRBV4-2	17	-	TRBJ2-3	TRBD2